A selection of T cell receptor beta chains follows, all from one sample in a study of CD8 T cells in Susac syndrome. TCRdb re-derived calls from the immunoSEQ multiplex PCR reads in MiXCR, one entry per CDR3 protein. The sample includes 100,000 to 110,000 distinct CDR3 sequences, nearly 97% of them seen just once. The specimen was CD8+ T cells from PBMCs. These receptors were taken from a human donor with Susac syndrome. CDR3s include the opening cysteine and the closing phenylalanine or tryptophan. D genes are given only for firm matches.

D gene,V gene,J gene,CDR3 protein
TRBD1,TRBV12-3/TRBV12-4,TRBJ1-1,CASLSQGGTEAFF
NA,TRBV27,TRBJ2-1,CATHPWASYNEQFF
NA,TRBV29-1,TRBJ2-5,CSSRTGTLSETQYF
TRBD2,TRBV11-2,TRBJ2-5,CASSQTGTSVFETQYF
TRBD1,TRBV6-5,TRBJ1-6,CASSYTQGAPQGALHF
NA,TRBV5-1,TRBJ2-5,CASNSPPGETQYF
NA,TRBV6-2/TRBV6-3,TRBJ2-7,CASRAARTYEQYF
TRBD1,TRBV12-3/TRBV12-4,TRBJ1-4,CASSSQGARAEKLFF
NA,TRBV15,TRBJ2-2,CATSRDSFEGSGGELFF
TRBD2,TRBV2,TRBJ2-7,CASTEGRALGPQYF
NA,TRBV6-6,TRBJ2-3,CASSPGLPVGLDTQYF
NA,TRBV29-1,TRBJ2-3,CSVEERGKSDTQYF
TRBD2,TRBV3-1,TRBJ2-1,CASSQRLAGYNEQFF
NA,TRBV15,TRBJ2-7,CATSRDKMGSSYEQYF
NA,TRBV7-6,TRBJ1-1,CASSSLGGVGTEAFF
NA,TRBV29-1,TRBJ2-5,CSVEVGLEETQYF
TRBD2,TRBV28,TRBJ2-2,CASSVRLAIGELFF
TRBD1,TRBV11-2,TRBJ1-1,CASSLGTGGNTEAFF
NA,TRBV5-6,TRBJ1-1,CASSLTVNTEAFF
TRBD1,TRBV29-1,TRBJ1-1,CSVADGTVRTEAFF
TRBD1,TRBV18,TRBJ2-5,CASSPPLAGTAQETQYF
NA,TRBV18,TRBJ1-2,CASSPSRPGTFGGYTF
NA,TRBV5-1,TRBJ1-2,CASSLKDSPYGYTF
NA,TRBV29-1,TRBJ1-1,CSVLGHTEAFF
TRBD1,TRBV4-1,TRBJ1-1,CASSQETGAAFF
NA,TRBV19,TRBJ2-7,CASSWRTEQYF
TRBD1,TRBV6-1,TRBJ1-6,CASRGHRGLPYNSPLHF
NA,TRBV10-2,TRBJ2-1,CASLRTSDEQFF
NA,TRBV13,TRBJ1-1,CASELRPENTEAFF
NA,TRBV7-8,TRBJ1-6,CASSLNRADSPLHF
TRBD1,TRBV13,TRBJ1-5,CASSEQGAQPQHF
TRBD1,TRBV20-1,TRBJ2-7,CSARVRQAGGYEQYF
TRBD1,TRBV5-4,TRBJ2-6,CASSSGQGRTSGANVLTF
NA,TRBV12-3/TRBV12-4,TRBJ2-7,CASSGASYEQYF
NA,TRBV15,TRBJ1-1,CATSRDMEPEAFF
TRBD2,TRBV4-2,TRBJ2-5,CASSQDGLAGGFRETQYF
NA,TRBV28,TRBJ2-1,CASSLREYNEQFF
NA,TRBV6-1,TRBJ1-1,CASSDGSDPTRAFF
TRBD1,TRBV29-1,TRBJ2-6,CSTGDSGANVLTF
TRBD1,TRBV4-1,TRBJ2-7,CASSQDETGGYEQYF
NA,TRBV28,TRBJ1-3,CASSLDPGNTIYF
NA,TRBV5-4,TRBJ2-5,CASSPGAGQETQYF
NA,TRBV2,TRBJ1-2,CASSGVDYGYTF
NA,TRBV7-9,TRBJ1-1,CASSAGNTEAFF
NA,TRBV21-1,TRBJ2-4,CASTRKGTGTGKAKNIQYF
NA,TRBV7-9,TRBJ1-4,CAIDRKREKLFF
NA,TRBV21-1,TRBJ2-4,CASSKPTGLNIQYF
NA,TRBV6-5,TRBJ2-5,CASSYSFGPGGKSPGQETQYF
TRBD2,TRBV7-3,TRBJ2-5,CASSTGGYQETQYF
NA,TRBV14,TRBJ2-7,CASSQVGFEQYF
TRBD2,TRBV5-1,TRBJ2-1,CASSLRLAGGGEQFF
TRBD2,TRBV7-6,TRBJ2-1,CASSLGLADNEQFF
NA,TRBV9,TRBJ1-1,CASSPTAGTEAFF
TRBD2,TRBV20-1,TRBJ2-1,CSARVLAGGSYNEQFF
NA,TRBV25-1,TRBJ2-3,CAASATDTQYF